This entry is about one TCR beta chain. Some clones are missing from TCRdb's copy, which holds only in-frame ones; the method was immunoSEQ multiplex PCR. This sample has about 300,000 clones; around 92% occur once, and the top ten carry roughly 2.9%. The source of the sample is a study of blood T cell repertoires in COVID-19. As for the study in general: From T cells, B-cell-depleted T cells, or PBMCs came the material, which was cDNA or gDNA.

Enrolled through a virtual design, the participants were between roughly 18 and 95 years of age and came from 24 US areas. Cohort assignment relied on participant-reported clinical history. Within 2 weeks of study entry, exposed participants had contacted a PCR-confirmed or clinician-diagnosed COVID-19 case. The sequence came from a woman aged 45-65 years who had been exposed to COVID-19. Sequenced sample: PBMCs or T cells enriched from blood (not recorded which).

The CDR3 region is CASTRLNTEAFF. CDR3 nucleotides: TGTGCCAGCACTAGGTTGAACACTGAAGCTTTCTTT. The rearrangement uses TRBV2 and TRBJ1-1; no definite D call. There are 12 residues in the CDR3. Germline V gene lookup returns CDR1 SNHLY and CDR2 FYNNEI. Trimming removed 7 bases at V and 0 bases at J, with 6 bases between. Looking up the rest from reference TRBV2 and TRBJ1-1 gives the full variable domain: EPEVTQTPSHQVTQMGQEVILRCVPISNHLYFYWYRQILGQKVEFLVSFYNNEISEKSEIFDDQFSVERPDGSNFTLKIRSTKLEDSAMYFCASTRLNTEAFFGQGTRLTVV.